The 19 T cell receptor beta chains reported below all come from one sample, sequenced in a study of cytomegalovirus exposure and HLA in healthy donors. PCR involved 60 Vbeta and 13 Jbeta primers. TCRdb's table, derived via immunoSEQ multiplex PCR, lists solely in-frame clones and lacks some. The table lists some 120,000 clones, about three quarters of them singletons. Sequenced input: PBMCs. Receptors were obtained from a woman aged 55-70 years in good health and CMV-seropositive.

The CDR3 is CASSSPRGIGNTIYF. The CDR3 DNA reads as TGTGCCAGCAGTTCCCCAAGGGGGATCGGAAACACCATATATTTT. V and J are TRBV6-5 and TRBJ1-3; the D gene is possibly TRBD1 (6 bases). V gave up 4 bases and J gave up 4 bases, with 14 bases separating them. The germline gives CDR1 MNHEY, CDR2 SVGAGI. The CDR3 has 15 amino acids.

This chain connects TRBV7-3 to TRBJ2-1, with 14 positions matching TRBD2. This CDR3 is 18 amino acids long. Germline-derived CDR1 and CDR2 are SGHTA and FQGTGA. J was trimmed by 0 bases and V by 5 bases; bases with no gene match: 6. This CDR3 reads CASSEGLAGASSYNEQFF. The DNA of the CDR3 is TGTGCCAGCAGCGAGGGACTAGCGGGGGCGAGCTCCTACAATGAGCAGTTCTTC.

V gene TRBV5-5 combines with J gene TRBJ1-2, with no clear D. Germline V CDR1 and CDR2: SGHKS, YYEKEE (reference sequence). The CDR3 extends over 13 amino acids. The V and J ends lost 1 base and 1 base respectively, with 5 bases between them. The CDR3 loop is CASSLIGNYGYTF. CDR3 DNA sequence: TGTGCCAGCAGCTTGATCGGTAACTATGGCTACACCTTC.

This chain uses TRBV7-2 with TRBJ1-2; a weak D match, TRBD1 (6 bases). The CDR3 length is 15 residues. The V and J ends lost 5 bases and 4 bases respectively, with 17 bases between them. CDR1 SGHTA and CDR2 FQGNSA come from the germline V gene. CDR3 residues: CASSQNREILYGYTF. The CDR3 DNA reads as TGTGCCAGCAGCCAAAACAGGGAGATACTCTATGGCTACACCTTC.

The chain uses TRBV18 and TRBJ1-1; tentative D call: TRBD1 (6 bases). CDR3 size: 15 residues. Germline-derived CDR1 and CDR2 are KGHSH and LQKENI. The V end lost 3 bases, the J end lost 1 base, and 12 bases lay between the germline ends. The CDR3 spells CASSPEMTGNTEAFF. In DNA form, the CDR3 reads TGTGCCAGCTCACCCGAGATGACAGGGAACACTGAAGCTTTCTTT.

This clone was counted a few times. The V and J genes are TRBV4-3 and TRBJ1-2, with TRBD1 identical over 7 bases. CDR3 length: 15 amino acids. CDR1 LGHNA and CDR2 YSLEER come from the germline V gene. V lost 2 bases to trimming and J lost 6 bases; unmatched junction nucleotides: 9. CDR3 DNA: TGCGCCAGCAGCCAAAGACAGGGCCCCTCTCATGGCTACACCTTC. Residues: CASSQRQGPSHGYTF.

This sequence joins TRBV7-6 and TRBJ2-3; 11 bases are a match to TRBD2. Germline loops: CDR1 SGHVS, CDR2 FNYEAQ. With V trimmed by 2 bases and J by 4 bases, 5 bases remained unmatched. There are 16 residues in the CDR3. Here the CDR3 reads CASSLFASGRSDTQYF. The CDR3 DNA reads TGTGCCAGCAGCTTATTTGCTAGCGGGAGGTCAGATACGCAGTATTTT.

The chain carries TRBV15 and TRBJ2-1; 9 nucleotides line up with TRBD2. J lost 6 bases, V lost 0 bases, and 6 bases had no gene match. Germline V gene sequence: CDR1 LNHNV, CDR2 YYDKDF (reference sequence). This CDR3 comprises 16 residues. Here the CDR3 DNA reads TGTGCCACCAGCAGAGATCTGGGACTAGCCGTCAATGAGCAGTTCTTC. It is translated as CATSRDLGLAVNEQFF.

The CDR3 DNA reads as TGTGCCAGCAGATCTGGACTAACAGATACGCAGTATTTT. Translation gives CASRSGLTDTQYF. The chain has TRBV7-3 and TRBJ2-3; TRBD2 might be the D (6 bases). From germline, CDR1 is SGHTA and CDR2 FQGTGA. This CDR3 contains 13 residues. Between the trimmed V and J ends, which lost 6 bases and 3 bases, there was a span of 10 bases. Supplemented by reference TRBV7-3 and TRBJ2-3, the full variable domain reads GAGVSQTPSNKVTEKGKYVELRCDPISGHTALYWYRQSLGQGPEFLIYFQGTGAADDSGLPNDRFFAVRPEGSVSTLKIQRTERGDSAVYLCASRSGLTDTQYFGPGTRLTVL.

Concerning this clone itself: The junction does not match germline at one end; this may be a read error. The V call is TRBV23-1, the J call TRBJ2-1; perhaps TRBD2 as D (5 bases). TRBV23-1 is an open reading frame, and its role is uncertain. This CDR3 has 17 amino acids. The chain's CDR3 is CASSQSRLARSYNEQLF. The CDR3 DNA is TGCGCCAGCAGTCAATCCCGGCTAGCCCGCTCCTACAATGAGCAGCTCTTC.

This clone was detected a few times. The genes are TRBV6-1 and TRBJ2-3, with TRBD1 as a possible D gene (5 bases). Trimming stripped 5 bases from V and 1 base from J, with 10 bases between. CDR3 length: 14 amino acids. CDR1 and CDR2 (germline): MNHNS, SASEGT. Written as DNA, the CDR3 is TGTGCCAGCAGTAACATAGGGGGCACAGATACGCAGTATTTT. This translates into CASSNIGGTDTQYF.

This clone was detected only a few times. The chain couples TRBV5-8 to TRBJ2-1; 7 nucleotides align to TRBD2. This CDR3 is built from 15 residues. J was trimmed by 9 bases and V by 4 bases; bases with no gene match: 13. The germline CDR1 and CDR2 sequences are SGHTS and YDEGEE. CDR3 sequence (DNA): TGTGCCAGCAGCGCGCGGACTAGGTGGGGGGGTGAGCAGTTCTTC. This encodes CASSARTRWGGEQFF.

The V gene is TRBV5-4, the J gene TRBJ2-1; 7 nucleotides match TRBD1. The CDR3 totals 14 residues. V trimming: 4 bases; J trimming: 12 bases; junction bases outside the gene matches: 13. The germline V gene has CDR1 SGHNT and CDR2 YYREEE (reference sequence). The CDR3 sequence: CASSGNRGRDGQFF. CDR3 sequence (DNA): TGTGCCAGCAGCGGAAACAGGGGACGGGATGGGCAGTTCTTC. The entire variable domain, with the rest obtained from reference TRBV5-4 and TRBJ2-1, is as follows: ETGVTQSPTHLIKTRGQQVTLRCSSQSGHNTVSWYQQALGQGPQFIFQYYREEENGRGNFPPRFSGLQFPNYSSELNVNALELDDSALYLCASSGNRGRDGQFFGPGTRLTVL.

V gene TRBV10-1 combines with J gene TRBJ1-2; 8 bases fit TRBD1. Germline lookup yields CDR1 WNHNN and CDR2 SYGVQD (reference sequence). The CDR3 sequence is 14 residues long. V lost 8 bases, J lost 3 bases, and 8 bases stayed unmatched. The CDR3 DNA reads as TGCGCCAGCCCTGGACAGGGTACAGACTATGGCTACACCTTC. As protein: CASPGQGTDYGYTF.

In this sample, this clone turned up once. The chain recombines TRBV7-9 with TRBJ2-5; D not resolved. CDR1 SEHNR and CDR2 FQNEAQ come from the germline V gene (reference sequence). Trimming removed 1 base from V and 5 bases from J, with 17 bases in between. CDR3 length equals 16 residues. The CDR3 coding sequence is TGTGCCAGCAGCTTAGGTCCGGGTCTGATCCGGGAGACCCAGTACTTC. It yields the protein CASSLGPGLIRETQYF.

The chain has TRBV5-1 and TRBJ2-7, with D possibly being TRBD1 (6 bases). This CDR3 spans 15 amino acids. With 0 bases removed from V and 3 bases from J, the gap between germline ends came to 13 bases. Germline values: CDR1 SGHRS, CDR2 YFSETQ. The CDR3 reads CASSLALTGHYEQYF. CDR3 DNA: TGCGCCAGCAGCTTGGCCTTGACAGGACACTACGAGCAGTACTTC.

CDR3 residues: CASGSAGLADTQYF. In nucleotides, the CDR3 is TGTGCTAGTGGTTCAGCGGGGCTGGCAGATACGCAGTATTTT. This chain joins TRBV12-5 and TRBJ2-3; TRBD2 agrees at 7 bases. Trimming took 4 bases from V and 4 from J; bases not matched to a gene: 5. Germline values: CDR1 LGHNT, CDR2 FRNRAP. There are 14 residues in the CDR3.

This clone appeared once. The chain joins TRBV11-1 to TRBJ1-1; TRBD1 matches at 7 bases. Germline lookup yields CDR1 SGHAT and CDR2 FQDESV (reference sequence). The V and J ends lost 3 bases and 4 bases, in that order; junction bases with no gene match: 8. The length of the CDR3 is 15 residues. The CDR3 region has the DNA TGTGCCAGCAGCTTCACAGGGGTATACGGCACTGAAGCTTTCTTT. This sequence encodes CASSFTGVYGTEAFF. Using reference TRBV11-1 and TRBJ1-1 for the parts outside the CDR3, the full variable domain is EAEVAQSPRYKITEKSQAVAFWCDPISGHATLYWYRQILGQGPELLVQFQDESVVDDSQLPKDRFSAERLKGVDSTLKIQPAELGDSAMYLCASSFTGVYGTEAFFGQGTRLTVV.

The V call is TRBV4-2, the J call TRBJ1-1, with TRBD1 matching 7 bases. V was clipped by 1 base and J by 1 base; unmatched bases: 3. Germline V CDR1 and CDR2: LGHNA, YNFKEQ. This CDR3 is built from 15 residues. The CDR3 reads CASSQVAGGNTEAFF. The CDR3 coding sequence is TGTGCCAGCAGCCAAGTCGCAGGGGGGAACACTGAAGCTTTCTTT.